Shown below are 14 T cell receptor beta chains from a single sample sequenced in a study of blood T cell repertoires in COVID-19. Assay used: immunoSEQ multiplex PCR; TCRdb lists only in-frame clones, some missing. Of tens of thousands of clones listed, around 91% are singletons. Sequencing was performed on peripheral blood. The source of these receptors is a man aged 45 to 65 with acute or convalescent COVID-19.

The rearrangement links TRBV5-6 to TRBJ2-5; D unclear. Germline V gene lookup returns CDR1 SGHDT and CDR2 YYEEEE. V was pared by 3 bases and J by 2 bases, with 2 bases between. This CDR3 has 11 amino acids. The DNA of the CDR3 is TGTGCCAGCAGCTCACAAGAGACCCAGTACTTC. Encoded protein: CASSSQETQYF. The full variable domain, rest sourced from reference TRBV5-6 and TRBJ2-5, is DAGVTQSPTHLIKTRGQQVTLRCSPKSGHDTVSWYQQALGQGPQFIFQYYEEEERQRGNFPDRFSGHQFPNYSSELNVNALLLGDSALYLCASSSQETQYFGPGTRLLVL.

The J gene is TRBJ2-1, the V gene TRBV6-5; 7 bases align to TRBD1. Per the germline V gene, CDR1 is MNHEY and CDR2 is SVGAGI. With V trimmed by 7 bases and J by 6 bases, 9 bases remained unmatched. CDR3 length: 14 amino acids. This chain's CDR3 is CASKGAIRGNEQFF. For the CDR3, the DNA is TGTGCCAGCAAGGGGGCCATACGGGGCAATGAGCAGTTCTTC.

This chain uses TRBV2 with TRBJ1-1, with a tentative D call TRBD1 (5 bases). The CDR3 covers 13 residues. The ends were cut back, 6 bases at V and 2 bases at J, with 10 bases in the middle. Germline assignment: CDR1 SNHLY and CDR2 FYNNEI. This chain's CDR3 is CASRTDRNTEAFF. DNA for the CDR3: TGTGCCAGCAGGACCGACAGAAACACTGAAGCTTTCTTT.

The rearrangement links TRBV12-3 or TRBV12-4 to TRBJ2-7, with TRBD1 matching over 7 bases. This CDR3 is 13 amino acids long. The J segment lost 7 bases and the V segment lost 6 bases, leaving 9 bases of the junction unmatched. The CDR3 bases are TGTGCCAGCAGCCAAGGGCAGGGGGTTGAGCAGTACTTC. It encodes CASSQGQGVEQYF.

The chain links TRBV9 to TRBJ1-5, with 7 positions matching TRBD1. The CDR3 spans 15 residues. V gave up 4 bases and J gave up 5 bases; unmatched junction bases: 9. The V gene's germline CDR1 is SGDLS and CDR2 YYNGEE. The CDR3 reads CASSPHDRDYQPQHF. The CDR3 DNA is TGTGCCAGCAGCCCCCACGACAGGGACTATCAGCCCCAGCATTTT.

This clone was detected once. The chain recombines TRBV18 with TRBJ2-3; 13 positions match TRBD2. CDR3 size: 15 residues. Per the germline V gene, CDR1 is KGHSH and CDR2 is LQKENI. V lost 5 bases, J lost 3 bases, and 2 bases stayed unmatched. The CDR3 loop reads CASSEGLAGTDTQYF. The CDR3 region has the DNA TGTGCCAGCTCAGAGGGACTAGCGGGAACAGATACGCAGTATTTT.

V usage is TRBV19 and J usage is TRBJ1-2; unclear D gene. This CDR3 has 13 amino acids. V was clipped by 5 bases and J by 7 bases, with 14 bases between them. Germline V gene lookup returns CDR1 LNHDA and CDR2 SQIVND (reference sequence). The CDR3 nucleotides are TGTGCCAGTAGTGCCCACGGGGTCCCTGGCTACACCTTC. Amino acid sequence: CASSAHGVPGYTF.

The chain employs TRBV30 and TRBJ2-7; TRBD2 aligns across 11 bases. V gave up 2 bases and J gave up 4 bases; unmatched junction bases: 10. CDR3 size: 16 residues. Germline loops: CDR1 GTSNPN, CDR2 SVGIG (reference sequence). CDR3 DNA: TGTGCCTGGAGTTTCGCACTAGCGGGAGTTACTTACGAGCAGTACTTC. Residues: CAWSFALAGVTYEQYF.

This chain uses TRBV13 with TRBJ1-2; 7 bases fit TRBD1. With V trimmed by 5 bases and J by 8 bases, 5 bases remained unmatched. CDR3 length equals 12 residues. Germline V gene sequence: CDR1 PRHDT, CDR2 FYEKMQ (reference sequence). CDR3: CASSVRGEGYTF. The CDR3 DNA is TGTGCCAGCAGCGTCAGGGGGGAAGGCTACACCTTC.

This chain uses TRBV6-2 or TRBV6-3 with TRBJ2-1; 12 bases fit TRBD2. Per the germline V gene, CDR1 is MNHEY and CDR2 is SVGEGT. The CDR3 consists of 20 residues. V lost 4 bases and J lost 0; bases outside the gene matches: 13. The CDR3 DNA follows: TGTGCCAGCAGTTTCCGGACTAGCGGGACCTGGGCAACCTCCTACAATGAGCAGTTCTTC. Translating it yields CASSFRTSGTWATSYNEQFF.

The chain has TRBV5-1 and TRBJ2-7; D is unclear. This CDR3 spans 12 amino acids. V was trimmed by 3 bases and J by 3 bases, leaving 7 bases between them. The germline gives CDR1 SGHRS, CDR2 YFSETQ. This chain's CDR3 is CASSSNYYEQYF. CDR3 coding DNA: TGCGCCAGCAGCTCCAACTACTACGAGCAGTACTTC.

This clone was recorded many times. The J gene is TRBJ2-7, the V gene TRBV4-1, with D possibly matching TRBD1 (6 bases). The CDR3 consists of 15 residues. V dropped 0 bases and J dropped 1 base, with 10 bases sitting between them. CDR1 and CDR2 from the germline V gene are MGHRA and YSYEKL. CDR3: CASSQDFQGSYEQYF. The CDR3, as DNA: TGCGCCAGCAGCCAAGATTTTCAGGGGTCCTACGAGCAGTACTTC.

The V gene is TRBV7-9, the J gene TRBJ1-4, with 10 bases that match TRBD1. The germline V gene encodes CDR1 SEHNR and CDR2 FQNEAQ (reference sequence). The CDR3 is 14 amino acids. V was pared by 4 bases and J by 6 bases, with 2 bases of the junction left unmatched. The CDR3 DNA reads TGTGCCAGCAGCTCGACAGGGGGCGATGAAAAACTGTTTTTT. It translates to CASSSTGGDEKLFF.

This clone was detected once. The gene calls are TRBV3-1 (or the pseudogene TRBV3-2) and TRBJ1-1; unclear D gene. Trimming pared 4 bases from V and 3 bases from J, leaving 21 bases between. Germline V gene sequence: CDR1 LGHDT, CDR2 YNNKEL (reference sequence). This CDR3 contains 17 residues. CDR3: CASSPRFYSSMYTEAFF. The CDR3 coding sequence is TGTGCCAGCAGCCCCAGGTTTTACAGCTCCATGTACACTGAAGCTTTCTTT.